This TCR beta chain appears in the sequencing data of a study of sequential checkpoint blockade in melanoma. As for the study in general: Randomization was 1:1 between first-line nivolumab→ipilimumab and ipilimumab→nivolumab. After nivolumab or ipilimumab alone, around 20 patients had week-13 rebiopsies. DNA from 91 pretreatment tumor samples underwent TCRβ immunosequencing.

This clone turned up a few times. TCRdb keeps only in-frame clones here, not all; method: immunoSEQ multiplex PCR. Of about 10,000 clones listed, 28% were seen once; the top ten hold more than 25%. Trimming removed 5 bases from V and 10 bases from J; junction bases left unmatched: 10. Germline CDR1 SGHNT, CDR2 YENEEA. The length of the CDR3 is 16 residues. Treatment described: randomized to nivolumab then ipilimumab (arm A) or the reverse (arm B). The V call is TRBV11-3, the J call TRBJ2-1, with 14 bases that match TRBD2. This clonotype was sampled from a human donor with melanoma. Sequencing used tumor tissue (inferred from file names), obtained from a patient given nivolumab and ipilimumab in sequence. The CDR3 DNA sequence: TGTGCCAGCAGCCCCCGGACTAGCGGGGGGAGTACGGAGCAGTTCTTC. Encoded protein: CASSPRTSGGSTEQFF.